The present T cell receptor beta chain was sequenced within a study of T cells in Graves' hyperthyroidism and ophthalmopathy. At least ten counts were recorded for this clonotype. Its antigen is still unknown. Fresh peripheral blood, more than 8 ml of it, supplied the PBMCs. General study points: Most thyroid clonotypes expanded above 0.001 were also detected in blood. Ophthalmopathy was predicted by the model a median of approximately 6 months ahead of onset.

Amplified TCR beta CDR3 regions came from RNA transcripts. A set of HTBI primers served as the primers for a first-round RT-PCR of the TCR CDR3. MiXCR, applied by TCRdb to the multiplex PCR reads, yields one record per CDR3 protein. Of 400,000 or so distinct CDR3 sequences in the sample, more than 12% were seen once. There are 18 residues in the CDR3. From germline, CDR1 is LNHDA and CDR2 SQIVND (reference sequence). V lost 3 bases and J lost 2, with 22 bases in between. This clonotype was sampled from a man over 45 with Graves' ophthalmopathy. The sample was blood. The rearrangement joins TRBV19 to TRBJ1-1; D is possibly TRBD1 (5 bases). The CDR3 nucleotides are TGTGCCAGTAGTATGGTCCTGACAGCTGATATACTTAACACTGAAGCTTTCTTT. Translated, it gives CASSMVLTADILNTEAFF.